The present T cell receptor (beta chain) was sequenced within a study of blood T cell repertoires in COVID-19. Study-wide context: Acute and convalescent COVID-19 samples came from the United States, Italy and Spain. The cDNA or gDNA used as material had been derived from T cells, B-cell-depleted T cells, or PBMCs.

As handled by the study authors: Amplified reference gene primers provided the basis for estimating nucleated cell counts. The repertoire was sequenced with immunoSEQ multiplex PCR; TCRdb's copy has only in-frame clones and lacks some. Clonal size and the V and J genes are those of that table, whereas D and trimming came from the DNA. The repertoire holds more than 200,000 clones, with under 90% as singletons. The junction had 3 bases not matched to a gene; V was cut back by 0 bases and J by 5 bases. The CDR3 runs to 14 residues. Germline V gene data show CDR1 as MGHRA and CDR2 as YSYEKL. Sequencing was carried out using peripheral blood. The receptor was derived from a man aged 55 to 70 with acute or convalescent COVID-19. The rearrangement links TRBV4-1 to TRBJ2-5; 7 bases are shared with TRBD2. In nucleotides, the CDR3 is TGCGCCAGCAGCCAAGAAACTAGCGTGGAGACCCAGTACTTC. The encoded protein is CASSQETSVETQYF.